This TCR beta chain was sequenced for a study of CD8 T cells in Susac syndrome. With random hexamers, about 0.45 to 1 ug RNA was reverse transcribed. The immunoSEQ assay covered 54 Vbeta and 13 Jbeta segments for CDR3. TCRdb analysed the immunoSEQ multiplex PCR reads with MiXCR anew, one entry per CDR3 protein. This sample carries around 200,000 distinct CDR3 sequences, roughly 94% of them seen once, and the ten largest clones take about 0.1%. V lost 4 bases to trimming and J lost 6 bases, with 18 bases between them. The CDR3 spans 14 residues. Germline assignment: CDR1 GTSNPN and CDR2 SVGIG (reference sequence). The authors carried out high-throughput sequencing of TCR beta. They applied it to CD8+ and CD4+ T cells obtained from blood. TEMRA cells were enriched by FACS, while CD8+ and CD4+ T cells were obtained through a negative isolation that was performed magnetically.

The sample taken for sequencing was CD4+ T cells from PBMCs. The rearrangement joins TRBV30 to TRBJ1-1; perhaps TRBD1 as D (6 bases). This sequence was found in a human donor in good health. The CDR3 loop is CAWMPARGLSEAFF. The CDR3 coding sequence is TGTGCCTGGATGCCCGCCAGGGGACTATCTGAAGCTTTCTTT.